This T cell receptor (beta chain) was sequenced during a study of memory CD4+ T cells and cytomegalovirus serostatus (dated by TCRdb to between 2019 and 2020). Study-wide context: The cohort comprised about 35 healthy Belgian adults, 9 CMV seropositive and some 24 CMV seronegative. To replicate a published TCR-based CMV serostatus classifier, the study sequenced CD4+ memory TCRbeta repertoires from a Belgian cohort whose cytomegalovirus serostatus was known.

Comments on this clone: Its antigen remains unidentified. No much larger clone is present one base from it, and per-base qualities are unavailable.

Broader findings and caveats from the paper: Only CD4+CD45RO+ memory cells were sequenced, in contrast to the original study, in which naive and memory CD4+ and CD8+ populations were covered. Among the 150 or so previously reported CMV-associated TCRbeta sequences, about 71 showed up in the CD4+ memory repertoires, with each one found in between one and five individuals. For CMV serostatus prediction, a median bootstrapped AUC of approximately 0.95 was reached with the original framework, and a median bootstrapped AUC of approximately 0.92 was reached with a US-trained random forest. The original-framework classifier achieved a median bootstrapped AUC of 0.95 with a 95% CI of 0.76-1.00 on the Belgian cohort. The results were interpreted as suggesting that the CMV-associated TCR signature is largely present in the CD4+ memory repertoire.

Trimming removed 4 bases from V and 2 bases from J; the gene matches leave 6 bases unexplained. The CDR3 goes from the cysteine to the phenylalanine over 16 residues. The kept DNA is CDR3 alone, 48 bases in frame from the first base. The germline V gene gives CDR1 as SGDLS and CDR2 as YYNGEE. The Quick-DNA Microprep Kit was used to extract genomic DNA from the sorted cells. TCRbeta DNA was amplified with the immunoSEQ hsTCRbeta kit following the manufacturer's protocol. An Illumina MiSeq instrument was used to sequence the TCRbeta libraries. As for the authors' bioinformatics: After out-of-frame sequences were removed, some 2 million distinct TCRbeta sequences remained, averaging around 66,000 per individual. Each individual was scored according to the count of roughly 170 previously reported CMV-associated TCRbeta sequences and the total productive distinct TCRbeta count. A beta-binomial model was reimplemented in Python, and scikit-learn random forests with default parameters were trained on US cohort data. Classifier performance on the Belgian cohort was summarized as median AUC with percentile confidence intervals over 10,000 bootstrap iterations. TCRdb re-hosts the immuneACCESS table, in-frame sequences only. Its copies lack some clones; in the studies checked, an unresolved V gene accounts for under half of them, and the cause for the rest is not known. The V and J calls and clone size are taken from that table; D and trimming were inferred from the DNA. The sample table contains under 55,000 clones; only one count was recorded for roughly four fifths of them. The top ten constitute around 1.5% of the sample.

Single viable CD3+CD4+CD8-CD45RO+ cells were sorted as memory CD4+ T cells on a FACSAria II. To determine CMV serostatus, a Roche Elecsys assay was used that detects serum IgG against CMV pp150, pp28, p38 and p52. Following thawing, total CD4+ T cells were enriched through positive selection using CD4 magnetic microbeads. The samples came from a separate study whose specific focus was interrogating the CD4+ T cell memory repertoire. Following standard operating procedures, peripheral blood mononuclear cells were isolated and cryopreserved, while serum was kept at -80 degrees C. CD3-PerCP (BW264/56), CD4-APC (RPA-T4), CD45RO-PE (UCHT1) and CD8-Pacific Orange (3B5) antibodies were used for staining, and non-viable cells were excluded with Sytox blue.

The chain was built from TRBV9 and TRBJ2-3; the central 11 bases match TRBD2. This TCR derives from an adult in good health and CMV-seronegative. The sequenced sample was memory CD4+ T cells from blood. The DNA reads TGTGCCAGCAGCCCCTCGGGACTAGCGGTCACAGATACGCAGTATTTT. Translated, this gives CASSPSGLAVTDTQYF.